One sample yielded the 5 T cell receptor beta chains listed below, sequenced in a study of STAT5B mutations in CD4+ large granular lymphocyte leukemia. The repertoire was sequenced with immunoSEQ multiplex PCR; TCRdb's copy has only in-frame clones and lacks some. The table shows tens of thousands of clones, with less than 80% occurring only once. Source material: CD4+ T cells from blood buffy coats. The receptor source for this set is a human donor in good health.

In nucleotides, the CDR3 is TGTGCCAGCAGCCCGGGGGGAGCGGGGAGCCCCCCCCAAGAGACCCAGTACTTC. Translated: CASSPGGAGSPPQETQYF. The chain combines TRBV21-1 with TRBJ2-5; the D segment call TRBD2 is taken from the table without a DNA check. TRBV21-1 is reported as a pseudogene. This CDR3 is 18 amino acids long.

The table lists this clone with a count of one. The CDR3 DNA reads TGTGCCATCCAGGGGACAGGGGGAACTGAAGCTTTCTTT. Encoded protein: CAIQGTGGTEAFF. The rearrangement uses TRBV10-3 and TRBJ1-1, with 11 bases aligning to TRBD1. Losses at the gene ends were 8 bases for V and 5 bases for J; bases not matched to a gene: 4. Germline V gene lookup returns CDR1 ENHRY and CDR2 SYGVKD. This CDR3 contains 13 residues.

As DNA, the CDR3 is TGTGCCAGCTCACCCGGTCAGACTAGCTCGGATACGCAGTATTTT. Its protein product is CASSPGQTSSDTQYF. This rearrangement joins TRBV18 to TRBJ2-3; 7 bases fit TRBD2. Germline CDR1 and CDR2: KGHSH and LQKENI. CDR3 length: 15 residues. J lost 6 bases, V lost 3 bases, and 9 bases had no gene match.

This chain links TRBV27 with TRBJ2-4; D ambiguous. Trimming removed 5 bases at V and 3 bases at J, with 14 bases between. This CDR3 contains 15 residues. The germline V gene encodes CDR1 MNHEY and CDR2 SMNVEV (reference sequence). This CDR3 reads CASSPMGSGKNIQYF. In nucleotides, the CDR3 is TGTGCCAGCAGTCCTATGGGATCTGGCAAAAACATTCAGTACTTC.

V is TRBV30 and J is TRBJ2-5, with D maybe TRBD2 (5 bases). The CDR3 runs 13 residues. The V gene lost 0 bases and the J gene lost 5 bases, with 10 bases spanning the gap. Per the germline V gene, CDR1 is GTSNPN and CDR2 is SVGIG (reference sequence). The CDR3 DNA reads TGTGCCTGGAGTGTACGGTCGGGGGAGACCCAGTACTTC. Its translation: CAWSVRSGETQYF.